This T cell receptor (beta chain) was captured in a study of shared clonotypes between healthy human individuals. Regarding this clone: Its antigen remains unknown.

Sorted-subset replicate PCR reactions contained about 200 ng DNA, corresponding to some 28,000 T cell genomes. Clones were sequenced by immunoSEQ multiplex PCR, and TCRdb holds only the in-frame ones, with some missing. The table shows about 1.5 million clones, with 95% to 99% occurring only once. Study observations and caveats: A few donors shared approximately 5% of their naive CD4 clonotypes.

This sequence originates from a man aged 25 to 45 in good health. The sequenced sample consisted of naive CD4+ T cells sorted from blood. Specified subset: CD45RA+ positively selected.

CDR3 loop: CASSSTRTGNEQFF. CDR3 bases: TGTGCCAGCAGCTCAACTAGAACGGGCAATGAGCAGTTCTTC. This chain joins TRBV5-4 and TRBJ2-1, with D perhaps matching TRBD2 (5 bases). Trimming took 3 bases from V and 6 from J, leaving 13 bases between them. Germline CDR1 SGHNT, CDR2 YYREEE (reference sequence). This CDR3 region has 14 residues. The full variable domain, in which reference TRBV5-4 and TRBJ2-1 provide the parts outside the CDR3, is ETGVTQSPTHLIKTRGQQVTLRCSSQSGHNTVSWYQQALGQGPQFIFQYYREEENGRGNFPPRFSGLQFPNYSSELNVNALELDDSALYLCASSSTRTGNEQFFGPGTRLTVL.